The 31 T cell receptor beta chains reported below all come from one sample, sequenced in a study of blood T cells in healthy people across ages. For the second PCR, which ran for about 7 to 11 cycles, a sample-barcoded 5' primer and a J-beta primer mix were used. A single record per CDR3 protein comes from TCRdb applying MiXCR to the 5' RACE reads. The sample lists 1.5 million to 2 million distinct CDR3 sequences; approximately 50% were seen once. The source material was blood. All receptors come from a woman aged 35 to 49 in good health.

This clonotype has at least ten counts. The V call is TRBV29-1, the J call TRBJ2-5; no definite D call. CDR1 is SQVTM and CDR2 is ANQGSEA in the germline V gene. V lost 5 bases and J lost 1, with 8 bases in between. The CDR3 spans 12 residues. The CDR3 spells CSVQPTQETQYF. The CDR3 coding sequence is TGCAGCGTTCAACCGACCCAAGAGACCCAGTACTTC.

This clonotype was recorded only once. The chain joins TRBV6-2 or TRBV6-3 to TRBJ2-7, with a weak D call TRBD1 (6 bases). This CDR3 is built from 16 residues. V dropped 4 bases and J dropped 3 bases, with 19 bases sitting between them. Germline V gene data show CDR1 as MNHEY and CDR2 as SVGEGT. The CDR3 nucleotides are TGTGCCAGCAGTTCACAGGGCAGGGGTATCCTCTACGAGCAGTACTTC. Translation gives CASSSQGRGILYEQYF.

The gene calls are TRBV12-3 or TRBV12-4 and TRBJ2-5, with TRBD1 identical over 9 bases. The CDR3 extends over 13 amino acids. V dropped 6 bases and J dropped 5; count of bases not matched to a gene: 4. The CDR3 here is CASRQGADETQYF. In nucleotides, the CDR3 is TGTGCCAGCAGACAGGGGGCGGACGAGACCCAGTACTTC.

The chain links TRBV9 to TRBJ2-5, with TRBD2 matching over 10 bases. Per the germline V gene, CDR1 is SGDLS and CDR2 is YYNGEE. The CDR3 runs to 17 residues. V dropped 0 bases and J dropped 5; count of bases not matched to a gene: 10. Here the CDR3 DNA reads TGTGCCAGCAGCGTAGATGGAGCGGGGGGGATCCGGGAGACCCAGTACTTC. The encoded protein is CASSVDGAGGIRETQYF.

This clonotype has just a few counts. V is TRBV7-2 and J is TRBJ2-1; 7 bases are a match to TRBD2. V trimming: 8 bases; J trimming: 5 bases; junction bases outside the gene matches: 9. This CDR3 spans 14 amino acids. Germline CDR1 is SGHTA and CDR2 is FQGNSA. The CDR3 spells CASLATSDHNEQFF. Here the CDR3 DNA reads TGTGCCAGCTTAGCTACTAGCGACCACAATGAGCAGTTCTTC.

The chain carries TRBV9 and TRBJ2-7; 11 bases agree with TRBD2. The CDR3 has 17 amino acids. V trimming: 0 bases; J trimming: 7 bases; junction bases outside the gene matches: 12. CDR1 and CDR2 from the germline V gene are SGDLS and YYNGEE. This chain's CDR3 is CASSVDASGGILNEQYF. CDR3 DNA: TGTGCCAGCAGCGTAGATGCTAGCGGGGGGATACTCAATGAGCAGTACTTC.

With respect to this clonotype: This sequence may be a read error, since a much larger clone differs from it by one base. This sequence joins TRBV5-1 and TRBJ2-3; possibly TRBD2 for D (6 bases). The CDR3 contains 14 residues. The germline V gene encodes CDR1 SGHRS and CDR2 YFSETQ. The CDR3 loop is CAGSRDSRTDTQYF. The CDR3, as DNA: TGCGCCGGCAGCCGGGACTCCCGGACAGATACGCAGTATTTT.

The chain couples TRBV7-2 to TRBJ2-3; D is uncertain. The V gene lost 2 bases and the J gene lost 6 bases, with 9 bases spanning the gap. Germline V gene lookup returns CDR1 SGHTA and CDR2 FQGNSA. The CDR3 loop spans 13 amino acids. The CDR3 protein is CASSLNYPDTQYF. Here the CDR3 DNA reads TGTGCCAGCAGCTTAAATTACCCGGATACGCAGTATTTT.

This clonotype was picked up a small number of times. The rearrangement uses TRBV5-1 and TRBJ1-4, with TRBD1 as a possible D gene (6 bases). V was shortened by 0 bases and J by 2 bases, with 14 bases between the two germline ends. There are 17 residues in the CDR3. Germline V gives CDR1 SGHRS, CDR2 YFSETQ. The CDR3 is CASSLAVRGATNEKLFF. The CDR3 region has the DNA TGCGCCAGCAGCTTGGCCGTCAGGGGTGCGACTAATGAAAAACTGTTTTTT.

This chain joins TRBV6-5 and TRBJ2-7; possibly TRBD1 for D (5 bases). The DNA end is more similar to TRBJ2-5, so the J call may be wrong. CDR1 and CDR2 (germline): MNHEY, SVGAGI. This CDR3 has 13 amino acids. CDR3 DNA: TGTGCCAGCAGAACAGGCAGCCTGGAGACCCAGTACTTC. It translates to CASRTGSLETQYF.

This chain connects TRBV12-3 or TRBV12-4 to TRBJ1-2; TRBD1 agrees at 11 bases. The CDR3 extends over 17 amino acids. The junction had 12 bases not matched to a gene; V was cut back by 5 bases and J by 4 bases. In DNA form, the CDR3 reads TGTGCCAGCAGTCAACCGGGACAGGGGGTCGGTGTCTATGGCTACACCTTC. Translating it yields CASSQPGQGVGVYGYTF.

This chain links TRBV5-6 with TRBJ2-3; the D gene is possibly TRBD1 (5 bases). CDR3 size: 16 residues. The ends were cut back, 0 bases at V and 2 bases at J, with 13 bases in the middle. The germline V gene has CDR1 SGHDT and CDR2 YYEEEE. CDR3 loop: CASSLDGHGNTDTQYF. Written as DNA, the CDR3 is TGTGCCAGCAGCTTGGATGGACACGGAAACACAGATACGCAGTATTTT. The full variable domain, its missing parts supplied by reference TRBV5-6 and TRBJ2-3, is DAGVTQSPTHLIKTRGQQVTLRCSPKSGHDTVSWYQQALGQGPQFIFQYYEEEERQRGNFPDRFSGHQFPNYSSELNVNALLLGDSALYLCASSLDGHGNTDTQYFGPGTRLTVL.

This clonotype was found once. In DNA form, the CDR3 reads TGTGCCTGCCGACTAATAGCGGGGGGCGACAATGAGCAGTTCTTC. Protein sequence: CACRLIAGGDNEQFF. The genes are TRBV2 and TRBJ2-1; 10 nucleotides match TRBD2. Germline lookup yields CDR1 SNHLY and CDR2 FYNNEI. The junction had 12 bases not matched to a gene; V was cut back by 11 bases and J by 5 bases. The CDR3 is 15 residues long.

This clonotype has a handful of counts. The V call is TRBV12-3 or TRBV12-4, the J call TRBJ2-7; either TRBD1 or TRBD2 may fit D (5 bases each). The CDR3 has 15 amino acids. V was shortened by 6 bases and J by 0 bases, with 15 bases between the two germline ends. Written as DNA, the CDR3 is TGTGCCAGCAGGCGTCGGGACGGCAGCTCCTACGAGCAGTACTTC. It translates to CASRRRDGSSYEQYF.

The CDR3 here is CASRFRDEQFF. The CDR3 DNA is TGTGCCAGCAGGTTCCGGGATGAGCAGTTCTTC. The chain couples TRBV7-2 to TRBJ2-1; D unclear. V was trimmed by 6 bases and J by 8 bases, leaving 8 bases between them. This CDR3 has 11 residues. Germline lookup yields CDR1 SGHTA and CDR2 FQGNSA.

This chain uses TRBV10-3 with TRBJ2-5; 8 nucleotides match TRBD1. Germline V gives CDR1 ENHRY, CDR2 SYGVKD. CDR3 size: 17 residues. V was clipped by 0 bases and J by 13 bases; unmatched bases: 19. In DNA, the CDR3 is TGTGCCATCAGTGAGTCCGGACAGGGAAAAATCTCCTACGAGCGGTACTTC. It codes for CAISESGQGKISYERYF.

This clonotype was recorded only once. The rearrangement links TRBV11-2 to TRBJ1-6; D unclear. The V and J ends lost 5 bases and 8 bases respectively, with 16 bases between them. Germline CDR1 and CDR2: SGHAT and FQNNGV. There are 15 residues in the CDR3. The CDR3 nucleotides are TGTGCCAGCAGCATAGTCGGGGTTCCAGATTCACCCCTCCACTTT. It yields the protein CASSIVGVPDSPLHF. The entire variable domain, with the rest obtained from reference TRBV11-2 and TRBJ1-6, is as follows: EAGVAQSPRYKIIEKRQSVAFWCNPISGHATLYWYQQILGQGPKLLIQFQNNGVVDDSQLPKDRFSAERLKGVDSTLKIQPAKLEDSAVYLCASSIVGVPDSPLHFGNGTRLTVT.

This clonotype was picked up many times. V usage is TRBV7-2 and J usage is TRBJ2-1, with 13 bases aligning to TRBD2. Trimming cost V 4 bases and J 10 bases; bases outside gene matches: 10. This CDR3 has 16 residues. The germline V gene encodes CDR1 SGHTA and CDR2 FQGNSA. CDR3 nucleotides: TGTGCCAGCAGCTCCCAGACTAGCGGGGGGCCCAGCGAGCAGTTCTTC. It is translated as CASSSQTSGGPSEQFF.

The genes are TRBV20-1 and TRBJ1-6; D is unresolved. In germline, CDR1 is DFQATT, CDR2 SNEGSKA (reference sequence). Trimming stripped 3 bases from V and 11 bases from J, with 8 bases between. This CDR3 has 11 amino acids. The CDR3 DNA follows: TGCAGTGCTAGGGTGGGCCCACCCCTCCACTTT. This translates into CSARVGPPLHF.

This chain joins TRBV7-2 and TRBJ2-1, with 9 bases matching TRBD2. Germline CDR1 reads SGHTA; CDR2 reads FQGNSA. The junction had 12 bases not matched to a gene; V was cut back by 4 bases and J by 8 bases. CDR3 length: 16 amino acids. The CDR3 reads CASSYFPSGERHEQFF. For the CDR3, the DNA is TGTGCCAGCAGCTATTTTCCTAGCGGGGAGCGCCATGAGCAGTTCTTC.

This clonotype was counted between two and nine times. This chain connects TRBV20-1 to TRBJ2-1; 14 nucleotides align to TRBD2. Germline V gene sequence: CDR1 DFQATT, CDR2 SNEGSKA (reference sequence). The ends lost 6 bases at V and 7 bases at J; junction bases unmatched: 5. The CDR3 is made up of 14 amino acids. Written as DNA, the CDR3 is TGCAGTGCCGTGACTAGCGGGGGGGCGAATGAGCAGTTCTTC. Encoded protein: CSAVTSGGANEQFF.

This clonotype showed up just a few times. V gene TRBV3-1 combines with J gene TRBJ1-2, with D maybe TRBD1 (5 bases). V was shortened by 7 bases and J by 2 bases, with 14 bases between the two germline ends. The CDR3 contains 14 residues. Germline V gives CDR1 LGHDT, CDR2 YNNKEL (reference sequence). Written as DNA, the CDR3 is TGTGCCAGCACCCAGGCGGGGCAAAACTATGGCTACACCTTC. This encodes CASTQAGQNYGYTF.

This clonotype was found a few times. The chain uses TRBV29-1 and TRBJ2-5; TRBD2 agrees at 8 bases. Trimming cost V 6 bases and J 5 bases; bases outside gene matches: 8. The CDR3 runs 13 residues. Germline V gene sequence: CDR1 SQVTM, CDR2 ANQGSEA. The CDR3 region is CSVVRGAGETQYF. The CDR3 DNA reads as TGCAGCGTGGTGCGGGGGGCAGGGGAGACCCAGTACTTC.

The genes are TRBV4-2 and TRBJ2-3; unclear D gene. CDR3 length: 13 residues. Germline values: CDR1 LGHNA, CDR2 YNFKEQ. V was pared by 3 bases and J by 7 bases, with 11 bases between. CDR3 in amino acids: CASSQVLHNTQYF. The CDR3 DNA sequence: TGTGCCAGCAGCCAGGTACTTCACAATACGCAGTATTTT.

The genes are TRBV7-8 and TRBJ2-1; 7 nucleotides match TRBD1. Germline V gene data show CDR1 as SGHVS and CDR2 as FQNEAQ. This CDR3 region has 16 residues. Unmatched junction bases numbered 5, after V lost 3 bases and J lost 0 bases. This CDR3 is CASSFGQVHSYNEQFF. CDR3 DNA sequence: TGTGCCAGCAGCTTTGGACAGGTCCACTCCTACAATGAGCAGTTCTTC.

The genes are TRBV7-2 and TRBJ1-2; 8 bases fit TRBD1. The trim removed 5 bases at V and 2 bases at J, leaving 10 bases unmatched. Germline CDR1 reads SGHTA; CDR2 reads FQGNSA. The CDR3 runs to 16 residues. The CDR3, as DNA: TGTGCCAGCAGCGTAGGACAGGGTAGGGGAAACTATGGCTACACCTTC. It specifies CASSVGQGRGNYGYTF.

The CDR3 spells CASSYKAGNTEAFF. For the CDR3, the DNA is TGTGCCAGCAGCTACAAGGCAGGGAACACTGAAGCTTTCTTT. The chain uses TRBV7-3 and TRBJ1-1; D is unclear. V was pared by 4 bases and J by 1 base, with 10 bases between. Germline lookup yields CDR1 SGHTA and CDR2 FQGTGA. The CDR3 is 14 residues long. Complete variable domain (other parts from reference TRBV7-3 and TRBJ1-1): GAGVSQTPSNKVTEKGKYVELRCDPISGHTALYWYRQSLGQGPEFLIYFQGTGAADDSGLPNDRFFAVRPEGSVSTLKIQRTERGDSAVYLCASSYKAGNTEAFFGQGTRLTVV.

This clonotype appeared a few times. Here the CDR3 DNA reads TGCAGCGTTGACCCCAGGGATGACTATGGCTACACCTTC. Translated: CSVDPRDDYGYTF. V and J are TRBV29-1 and TRBJ1-2; possible D gene TRBD1, 5 bases. Deletions cut 3 bases from V and 3 bases from J, with 11 bases between. Germline CDR1 reads SQVTM; CDR2 reads ANQGSEA. The CDR3 totals 13 residues.

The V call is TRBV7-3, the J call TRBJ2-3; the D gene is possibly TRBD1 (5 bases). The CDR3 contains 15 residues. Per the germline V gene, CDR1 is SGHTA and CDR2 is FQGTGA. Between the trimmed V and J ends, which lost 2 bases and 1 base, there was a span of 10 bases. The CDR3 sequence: CASSLSGRGTDTQYF. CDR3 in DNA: TGTGCCAGCAGCTTATCGGGCAGGGGCACAGATACGCAGTATTTT.

CDR3 protein: CASSAEVRGEQFF. The CDR3, as DNA: TGCGCCAGCAGCGCCGAAGTGAGAGGGGAGCAGTTCTTC. The chain links TRBV5-1 to TRBJ2-1, with a weak D call TRBD2 (5 bases). The V end lost 4 bases, the J end lost 10 bases, and 15 bases lay between the germline ends. Germline loops: CDR1 SGHRS, CDR2 YFSETQ. The CDR3 length is 13 residues.

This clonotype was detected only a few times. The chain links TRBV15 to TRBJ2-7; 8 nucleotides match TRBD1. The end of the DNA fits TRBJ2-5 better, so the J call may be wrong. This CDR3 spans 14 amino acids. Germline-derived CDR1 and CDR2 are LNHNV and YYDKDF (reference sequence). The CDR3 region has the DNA TGTGCCACCAGCAGGACGACAGGGGTGGAGACCCAGTACTTC. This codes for CATSRTTGVETQYF.